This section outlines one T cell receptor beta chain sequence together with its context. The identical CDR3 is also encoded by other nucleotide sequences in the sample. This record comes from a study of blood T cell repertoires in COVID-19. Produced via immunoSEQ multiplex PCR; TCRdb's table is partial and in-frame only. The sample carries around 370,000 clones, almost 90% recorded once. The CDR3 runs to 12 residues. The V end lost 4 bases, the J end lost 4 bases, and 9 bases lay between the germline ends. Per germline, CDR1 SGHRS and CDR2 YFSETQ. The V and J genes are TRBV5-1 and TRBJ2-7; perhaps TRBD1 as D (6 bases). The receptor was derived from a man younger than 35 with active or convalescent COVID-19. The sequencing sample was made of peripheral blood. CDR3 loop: CASSLGGYEQYF. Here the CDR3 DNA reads TGCGCCAGCAGCCTAGGGGGTTACGAGCAGTACTTC.